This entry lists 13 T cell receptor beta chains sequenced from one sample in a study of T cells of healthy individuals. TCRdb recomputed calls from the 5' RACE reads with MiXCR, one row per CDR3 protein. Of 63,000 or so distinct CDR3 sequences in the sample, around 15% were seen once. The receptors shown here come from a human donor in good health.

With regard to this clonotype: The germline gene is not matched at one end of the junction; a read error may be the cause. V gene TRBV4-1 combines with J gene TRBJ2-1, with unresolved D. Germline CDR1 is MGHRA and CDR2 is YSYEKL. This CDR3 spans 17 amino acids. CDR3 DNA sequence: TGTGCCAGCAGCCAGATGACGGGCCGGAGCTCCTACAATGAGCAGTTCTTC. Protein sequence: CASSQMTGRSSYNEQFF.

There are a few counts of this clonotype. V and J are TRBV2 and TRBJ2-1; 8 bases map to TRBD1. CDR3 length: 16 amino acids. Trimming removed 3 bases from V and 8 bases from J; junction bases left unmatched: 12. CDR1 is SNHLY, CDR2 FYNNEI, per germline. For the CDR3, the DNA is TGTGCCAGCAGTGACGAGGACAGGGTGTCTGGCGATGAGCAGTTCTTC. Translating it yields CASSDEDRVSGDEQFF. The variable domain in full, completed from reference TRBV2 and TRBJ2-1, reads EPEVTQTPSHQVTQMGQEVILRCVPISNHLYFYWYRQILGQKVEFLVSFYNNEISEKSEIFDDQFSVERPDGSNFTLKIRSTKLEDSAMYFCASSDEDRVSGDEQFFGPGTRLTVL.

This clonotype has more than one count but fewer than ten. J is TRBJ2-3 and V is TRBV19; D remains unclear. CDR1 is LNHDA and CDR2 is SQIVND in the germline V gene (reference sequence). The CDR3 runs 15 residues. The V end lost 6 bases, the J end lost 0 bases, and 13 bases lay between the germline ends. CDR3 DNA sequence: TGTGCCAGTAGCCTTCGACTGGGGAGCACAGATACGCAGTATTTT. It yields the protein CASSLRLGSTDTQYF.

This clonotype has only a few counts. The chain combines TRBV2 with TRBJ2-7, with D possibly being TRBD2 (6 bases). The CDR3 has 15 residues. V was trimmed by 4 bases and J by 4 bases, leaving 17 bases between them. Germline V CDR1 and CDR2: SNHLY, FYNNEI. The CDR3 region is CASSAPGLRRYEQYF. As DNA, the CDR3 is TGTGCCAGCAGTGCCCCGGGACTTCGTCGGTACGAGCAGTACTTC.

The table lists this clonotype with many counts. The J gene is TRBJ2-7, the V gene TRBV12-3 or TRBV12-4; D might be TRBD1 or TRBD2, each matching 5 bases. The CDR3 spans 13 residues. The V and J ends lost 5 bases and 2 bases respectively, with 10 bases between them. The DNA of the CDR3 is TGTGCCAGCAGTGGGACCGCTACCTACGAGCAGTACTTC. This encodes CASSGTATYEQYF.

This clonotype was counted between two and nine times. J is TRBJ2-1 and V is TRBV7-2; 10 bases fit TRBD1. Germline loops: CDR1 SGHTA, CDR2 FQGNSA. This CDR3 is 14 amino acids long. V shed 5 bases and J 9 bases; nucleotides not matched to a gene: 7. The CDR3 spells CASSPGTGVPEQFF. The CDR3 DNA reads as TGTGCCAGCAGCCCCGGGACAGGGGTTCCTGAGCAGTTCTTC.

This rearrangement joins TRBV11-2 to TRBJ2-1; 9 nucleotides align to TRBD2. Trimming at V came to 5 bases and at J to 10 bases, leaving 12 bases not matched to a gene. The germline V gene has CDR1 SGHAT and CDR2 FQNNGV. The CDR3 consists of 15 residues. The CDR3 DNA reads TGTGCCAGCAGCGAAGCGGGGGGCGGCTCCTACGAGCAGTTCTTC. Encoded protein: CASSEAGGGSYEQFF.

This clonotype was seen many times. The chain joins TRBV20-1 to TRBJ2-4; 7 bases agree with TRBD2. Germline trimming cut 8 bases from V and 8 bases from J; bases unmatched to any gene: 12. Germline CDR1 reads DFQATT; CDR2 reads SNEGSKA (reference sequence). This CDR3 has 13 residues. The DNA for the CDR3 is TGCAGTACTGGGACTATAGGACTTGACATTCAGTACTTC. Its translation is CSTGTIGLDIQYF.

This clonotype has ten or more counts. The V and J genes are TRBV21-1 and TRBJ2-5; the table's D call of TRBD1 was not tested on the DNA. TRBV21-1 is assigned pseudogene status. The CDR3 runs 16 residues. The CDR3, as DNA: TGTGCCAGCAGCAAATGGCAGGGGGGCTTTCAAGAGACCCAGTACTTC. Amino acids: CASSKWQGGFQETQYF.

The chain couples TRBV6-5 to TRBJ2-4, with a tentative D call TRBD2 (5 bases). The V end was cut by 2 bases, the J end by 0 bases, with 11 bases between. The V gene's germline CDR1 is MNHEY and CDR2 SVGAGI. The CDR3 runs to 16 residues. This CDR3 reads CASSYGVAGAKNIQYF. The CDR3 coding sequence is TGTGCCAGCAGTTACGGGGTGGCGGGAGCCAAAAACATTCAGTACTTC.

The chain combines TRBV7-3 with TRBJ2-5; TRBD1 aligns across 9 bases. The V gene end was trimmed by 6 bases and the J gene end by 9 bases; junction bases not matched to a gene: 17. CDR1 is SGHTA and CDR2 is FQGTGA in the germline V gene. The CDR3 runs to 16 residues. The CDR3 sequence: CASSLYGTGSPEAQYF. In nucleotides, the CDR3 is TGTGCCAGCAGTTTGTACGGGACAGGGTCTCCCGAGGCCCAGTACTTC.

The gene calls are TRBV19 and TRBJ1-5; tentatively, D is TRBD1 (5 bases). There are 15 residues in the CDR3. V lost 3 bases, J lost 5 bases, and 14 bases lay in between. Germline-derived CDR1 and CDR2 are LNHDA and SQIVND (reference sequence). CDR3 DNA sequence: TGTGCCAGTAGTATGGGCAGGGCGAGCGATCAGCCCCAGCATTTT. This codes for CASSMGRASDQPQHF.

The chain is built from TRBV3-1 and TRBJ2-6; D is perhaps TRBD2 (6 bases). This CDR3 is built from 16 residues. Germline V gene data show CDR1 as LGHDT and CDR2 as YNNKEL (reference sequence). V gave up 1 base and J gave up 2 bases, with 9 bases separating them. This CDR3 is CASSQGLGTGANVLTF. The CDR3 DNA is TGTGCCAGCAGCCAAGGACTAGGGACTGGGGCCAACGTCCTGACTTTC. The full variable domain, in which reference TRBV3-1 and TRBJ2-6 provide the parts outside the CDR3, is DTAVSQTPKYLVTQMGNDKSIKCEQNLGHDTMYWYKQDSKKFLKIMFSYNNKELIINETVPNRFSPKSPDKAHLNLHINSLELGDSAVYFCASSQGLGTGANVLTFGAGSRLTVL.